Listed here is a single TCR beta chain. This entry comes from a study of blood T cell repertoires in COVID-19. Study information: COVID-19 samples collected from the United States, Italy and Spain covered acute and convalescent phases. T cells, B-cell-depleted T cells, or PBMCs supplied cDNA or gDNA.

Here immunoSEQ multiplex PCR was the method, and the copy in TCRdb shows in-frame clones only, minus some. Altogether almost 500,000 clones are present, 88% being singletons, with the ten largest covering approximately 8%. Trimming shortened V by 1 base and J by 4 bases, and 8 bases separated the two germline ends. The CDR3 totals 14 residues. CDR1 and CDR2 from the germline V gene are SGHAT and FQNNGV. Participants were aged roughly 18 to 100 years from some 24 US areas. Cohorts were assigned according to the clinical history that participants reported. The specimen was PBMCs or T cells enriched from blood (not recorded which). The source of this sequence is a woman between 55 and 75 years old who had recovered from COVID-19. The chain recombines TRBV11-2 with TRBJ1-3; possible D gene TRBD1, 6 bases. The CDR3 region has the DNA TGTGCCAGCAGCTTAGTTACAGGGGGAAACACCATATATTTT. Its protein is CASSLVTGGNTIYF.